These 7 T cell receptor beta chains were sequenced from one sample in a study of Ad26.COV2.S vaccination and SARS-CoV-2 variants. Only in-frame clones appear in the TCRdb table, and some are missing; sequencing was by immunoSEQ multiplex PCR. The sample consists of approximately 400,000 clones, roughly 94% of them appearing once. The specimen comprised peripheral blood, sampled after recovery from COVID-19. These receptor sequences come from a human donor who had recovered from COVID-19.

This chain joins TRBV2 and TRBJ2-2, with no clear D. V lost 1 base to trimming and J lost 7 bases, with 10 bases between them. The germline V gene has CDR1 SNHLY and CDR2 FYNNEI. The CDR3 totals 14 residues. The CDR3 loop is CASSEVQLGGELFF. In DNA form, the CDR3 reads TGTGCCAGCAGTGAAGTTCAGCTAGGCGGGGAGCTGTTTTTT.

V and J are TRBV27 and TRBJ2-7, with a weak D call TRBD1 (6 bases). In germline, CDR1 is MNHEY, CDR2 SMNVEV (reference sequence). CDR3 length equals 13 residues. V gave up 6 bases and J gave up 3 bases, with 12 bases separating them. The chain's CDR3 is CASRQARGYEQYF. DNA for the CDR3: TGTGCCAGCAGGCAGGCCAGGGGCTACGAGCAGTACTTC.

The chain is built from TRBV28 and TRBJ2-7; D is unclear. This CDR3 is built from 13 residues. Trimming stripped 6 bases from V and 3 bases from J, with 12 bases between. Germline V gives CDR1 MDHEN, CDR2 SYDVKM. The DNA of the CDR3 is TGTGCCAGCAGCCCAGCCGGGTACTACGAGCAGTACTTC. Its protein is CASSPAGYYEQYF.

The chain employs TRBV9 and TRBJ2-1; possible D gene TRBD1, 6 bases. V lost 0 bases to trimming and J lost 3 bases, with 16 bases between them. Germline-derived CDR1 and CDR2 are SGDLS and YYNGEE. There are 17 residues in the CDR3. Here the CDR3 DNA reads TGTGCCAGCAGCGTAGGGGCCCAGGGGAGCCTCTACAATGAGCAGTTCTTC. This translates into CASSVGAQGSLYNEQFF.

This clone is a singleton in its sample. The J gene is TRBJ1-2, the V gene TRBV19, with D unresolved. V shed 1 base and J shed 8 bases, with 11 bases lying between them. CDR3 size: 13 residues. The germline V gene encodes CDR1 LNHDA and CDR2 SQIVND (reference sequence). CDR3 protein: CASSIVGGQGYTF. The CDR3 DNA reads as TGTGCCAGTAGTATAGTAGGAGGTCAGGGCTACACCTTC.

The chain links TRBV7-3 to TRBJ2-5; TRBD1 aligns across 9 bases. The V gene's germline CDR1 is SGHTA and CDR2 FQGTGA. V lost 3 bases, J lost 2 bases, and 1 base stayed unmatched. CDR3 length: 14 amino acids. CDR3 DNA: TGTGCCAGCAGCTTGACAGGGGGGCAAGAGACCCAGTACTTC. Protein: CASSLTGGQETQYF.

This clone came up once. The chain has TRBV6-1 and TRBJ2-3; possibly TRBD1 for D (6 bases). V was clipped by 1 base and J by 3 bases, with 14 bases between them. Looked up from germline, CDR1 is MNHNS and CDR2 is SASEGT. The CDR3 extends over 16 amino acids. The CDR3 reads CASSEDTRGLTDTQYF. For the CDR3, the DNA is TGTGCCAGCAGTGAAGACACGAGGGGGTTAACAGATACGCAGTATTTT.